One sample yielded the 17 T cell receptor beta chains listed below, sequenced in a study of Ad26.COV2.S vaccination and SARS-CoV-2 variants. Some clones are missing from TCRdb's copy, which holds only in-frame ones; the method was immunoSEQ multiplex PCR. The repertoire holds some 290,000 clones, roughly 84% seen once, with around 1.9% in the top ten. Treatment described: around 19 received Ad26.COV2.S at low or high dose, single or two shots; a few received placebo; per-sample allocation not given. Day 63 after the first vaccine or placebo injection was the time point for sampling. Material: peripheral blood, obtained in a trial of Ad26.COV2.S vaccine versus placebo. The receptors were sampled from a person aged 18-65 years who received the Ad26.COV2.S COVID-19 vaccine or a placebo.

CDR3 coding DNA: TGCAGTGCTCGACAGGACGGCTACACCTTC. This translates into CSARQDGYTF. The chain employs TRBV20-1 and TRBJ1-2; D may be TRBD1 (6 bases). The CDR3 runs 10 residues. Germline V gene lookup returns CDR1 DFQATT and CDR2 SNEGSKA (reference sequence). V gave up 5 bases and J gave up 8 bases, with 9 bases separating them.

V gene TRBV3-1 (or the pseudogene TRBV3-2) combines with J gene TRBJ1-3; TRBD1 is a possible D gene (6 bases). CDR1 is LGHDT and CDR2 is YNNKEL in the germline V gene (reference sequence). The V end lost 0 bases, the J end lost 2 bases, and 8 bases lay between the germline ends. This CDR3 is 15 amino acids long. CDR3 in DNA: TGTGCCAGCAGCCAAGAAGCAGGGGCTGGAAACACCATATATTTT. Translating gives CASSQEAGAGNTIYF.

The rearrangement links TRBV5-1 to TRBJ1-2, with TRBD1 as a possible D gene (5 bases). The CDR3 sequence is 15 residues long. V shed 2 bases and J shed 5 bases, with 16 bases lying between them. Germline V CDR1 and CDR2: SGHRS, YFSETQ. Written as DNA, the CDR3 is TGCGCCAGCAGCTTAGGGGACCTTGGGGCTTATGGCTACACCTTC. This sequence encodes CASSLGDLGAYGYTF.

This clone was seen only a few times. The CDR3, as DNA: TGTGCCAGTAGGGCGGGGGGATATAGCAATCAGCCCCAGCATTTT. Amino acid sequence: CASRAGGYSNQPQHF. The chain joins TRBV19 to TRBJ1-5, with D perhaps matching TRBD1 (5 bases). From germline, CDR1 is LNHDA and CDR2 SQIVND (reference sequence). The CDR3 length is 15 residues. V was shortened by 6 bases and J by 0 bases, with 12 bases between the two germline ends.

This chain joins TRBV29-1 and TRBJ2-5; D is perhaps TRBD1 or TRBD2 (5 bases each). This CDR3 has 12 amino acids. Per germline, CDR1 SQVTM and CDR2 ANQGSEA. V was cut by 6 bases and J by 5 bases, with 13 bases left in between. The CDR3 DNA reads TGCAGCGTCCATAGATGGGGGGAGACCCAGTACTTC. Protein sequence: CSVHRWGETQYF.

This chain uses TRBV5-6 with TRBJ1-6; perhaps TRBD1 as D (5 bases). The CDR3 is 16 amino acids. Trimming took off 4 bases at V and 5 bases at J, with 16 bases between the two ends. The germline CDR1 and CDR2 sequences are SGHDT and YYEEEE. The CDR3 region is CASSPRTPRNNSPLHF. In DNA form, the CDR3 reads TGTGCCAGCAGCCCCAGGACACCCAGAAATAATTCACCCCTCCACTTT.

The V call is TRBV7-2, the J call TRBJ2-3; TRBD2 might be the D (5 bases). Germline V gene data show CDR1 as SGHTA and CDR2 as FQGNSA. Trimming removed 8 bases from V and 0 bases from J, with 12 bases in between. This CDR3 region has 14 residues. The CDR3 DNA follows: TGTGCCAGCGAACCCCGGGGAAGCACAGATACGCAGTATTTT. It specifies CASEPRGSTDTQYF.

This chain connects TRBV24-1 to TRBJ1-2; 9 nucleotides align to TRBD1. The germline gives CDR1 KGHDR, CDR2 SFDVKD. The CDR3 totals 16 residues. V lost 7 bases, J lost 2 bases, and 10 bases stayed unmatched. For the CDR3, the DNA is TGTGCCACCAGCAAGAAGGACAGGGGCGTAAACTATGGCTACACCTTC. Residues: CATSKKDRGVNYGYTF.

The chain employs TRBV10-3 and TRBJ1-2; 7 bases align to TRBD1. Trimming removed 4 bases from V and 7 bases from J; junction bases left unmatched: 9. Germline V lookup: CDR1 ENHRY, CDR2 SYGVKD. There are 14 residues in the CDR3. DNA of the CDR3: TGTGCCATCAGTGGAGACAGGGAAATAGGTGGCTACACCTTC. Amino acid sequence: CAISGDREIGGYTF.

The chain links TRBV5-1 to TRBJ1-1; D not resolved. The germline V gene encodes CDR1 SGHRS and CDR2 YFSETQ. V dropped 0 bases and J dropped 7 bases, with 10 bases sitting between them. This CDR3 has 13 amino acids. The CDR3 DNA sequence: TGCGCCAGCAGCTTGGGATCGGCGGATGAAGCTTTCTTT. Translated, it gives CASSLGSADEAFF.

The rearrangement uses TRBV3-1 (or the pseudogene TRBV3-2) and TRBJ1-6; no reliable D call. Per germline, CDR1 LGHDT and CDR2 YNNKEL (reference sequence). This CDR3 comprises 16 residues. The V end was cut by 1 base, the J end by 5 bases, with 12 bases between. The CDR3 is CASSQAGRVDNSPLHF. The CDR3 DNA sequence: TGTGCCAGCAGCCAAGCCGGGAGAGTTGATAATTCACCCCTCCACTTT.

The chain has TRBV7-8 and TRBJ1-6; D remains ambiguous. Germline V gene sequence: CDR1 SGHVS, CDR2 FQNEAQ. The CDR3 covers 14 residues. Trimming removed 0 bases at V and 8 bases at J, with 8 bases between. The CDR3 spells CASSLAGWDSPLHF. CDR3 nucleotide sequence: TGTGCCAGCAGCTTAGCGGGGTGGGATTCACCCCTCCACTTT.

This clone is a singleton in its sample. The gene calls are TRBV6-2 or TRBV6-3 and TRBJ1-2; D call uncertain. CDR1 MNHEY and CDR2 SVGEGT come from the germline V gene. Trimming shortened V by 5 bases and J by 2 bases, and 15 bases separated the two germline ends. CDR3 length: 15 residues. In DNA form, the CDR3 reads TGTGCCAGCAGTGGCGCCGGGTCTCCCAACTATGGCTACACCTTC. This codes for CASSGAGSPNYGYTF.

J is TRBJ2-1 and V is TRBV7-2; 9 positions agree with TRBD1. This CDR3 comprises 17 residues. J gave up 6 bases and V 4 bases, and 13 bases lay outside the gene matches. From germline, CDR1 is SGHTA and CDR2 FQGNSA. This CDR3 reads CASSSGDRVREGNEQFF. CDR3 sequence (DNA): TGTGCCAGCAGCTCAGGGGACAGGGTAAGAGAGGGCAATGAGCAGTTCTTC.

The J gene is TRBJ2-7, the V gene TRBV7-3; the D gene is possibly TRBD2 (6 bases). This CDR3 has 13 amino acids. Trimming took off 6 bases at V and 3 bases at J, with 12 bases between the two ends. Germline V gene lookup returns CDR1 SGHTA and CDR2 FQGTGA. CDR3: CASSLKGGYEQYF. The DNA of the CDR3 is TGTGCCAGCAGTCTGAAGGGAGGCTACGAGCAGTACTTC.

The V and J genes are TRBV6-1 and TRBJ1-4; 7 positions agree with TRBD1. Germline trimming cut 2 bases from V and 4 bases from J; bases unmatched to any gene: 1. This CDR3 spans 14 amino acids. Germline-derived CDR1 and CDR2 are MNHNS and SASEGT. This CDR3 is CASSEWDSNEKLFF. The DNA for the CDR3 is TGTGCCAGCAGTGAATGGGACAGTAATGAAAAACTGTTTTTT.

The chain employs TRBV18 and TRBJ1-1; unclear D gene. The CDR3 has 14 amino acids. V lost 3 bases to trimming and J lost 4 bases, with 12 bases between them. From germline, CDR1 is KGHSH and CDR2 LQKENI. The CDR3 spells CASSPAGLGTEAFF. For the CDR3, the DNA is TGTGCCAGCTCACCGGCGGGGTTGGGCACTGAAGCTTTCTTT.